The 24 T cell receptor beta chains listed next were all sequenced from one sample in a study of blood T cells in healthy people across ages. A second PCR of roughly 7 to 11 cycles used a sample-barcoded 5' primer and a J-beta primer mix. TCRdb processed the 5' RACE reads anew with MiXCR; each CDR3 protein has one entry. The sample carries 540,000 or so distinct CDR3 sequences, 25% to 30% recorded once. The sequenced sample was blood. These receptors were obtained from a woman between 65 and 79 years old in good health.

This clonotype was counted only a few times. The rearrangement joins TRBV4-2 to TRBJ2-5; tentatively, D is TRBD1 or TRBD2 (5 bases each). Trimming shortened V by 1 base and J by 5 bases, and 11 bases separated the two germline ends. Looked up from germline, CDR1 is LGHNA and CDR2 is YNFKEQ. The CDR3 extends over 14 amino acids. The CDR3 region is CASSQAGTLETQYF. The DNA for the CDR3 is TGTGCCAGCAGCCAAGCCGGGACCTTGGAGACCCAGTACTTC.

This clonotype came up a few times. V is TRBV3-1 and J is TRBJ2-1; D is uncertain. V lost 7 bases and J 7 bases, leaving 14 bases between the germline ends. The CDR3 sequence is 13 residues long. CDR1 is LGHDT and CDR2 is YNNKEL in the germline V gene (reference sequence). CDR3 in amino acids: CASILWQVNEQFF. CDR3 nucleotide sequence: TGTGCCAGCATCCTTTGGCAGGTAAATGAGCAGTTCTTC.

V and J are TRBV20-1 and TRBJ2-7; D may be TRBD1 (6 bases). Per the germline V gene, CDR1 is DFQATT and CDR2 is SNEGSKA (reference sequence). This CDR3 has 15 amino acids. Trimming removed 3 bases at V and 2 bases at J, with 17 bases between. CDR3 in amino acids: CSAREDSQGAYEQYF. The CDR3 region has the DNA TGCAGTGCTAGGGAGGACAGCCAAGGGGCCTACGAGCAGTACTTC.

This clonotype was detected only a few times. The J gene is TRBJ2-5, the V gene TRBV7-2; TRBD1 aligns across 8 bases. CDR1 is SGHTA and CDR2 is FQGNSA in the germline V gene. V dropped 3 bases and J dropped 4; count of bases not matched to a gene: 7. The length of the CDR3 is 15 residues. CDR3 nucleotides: TGTGCCAGCAGCTTCAGGGACAGGCGCATAGAGACCCAGTACTTC. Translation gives CASSFRDRRIETQYF.

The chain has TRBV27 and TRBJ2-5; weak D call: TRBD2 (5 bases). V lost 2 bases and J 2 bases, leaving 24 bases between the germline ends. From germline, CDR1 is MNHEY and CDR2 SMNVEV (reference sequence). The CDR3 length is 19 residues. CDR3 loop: CASSLNHPGGEIGQETQYF. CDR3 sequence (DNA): TGTGCCAGCAGTTTAAATCATCCGGGTGGGGAGATTGGGCAAGAGACCCAGTACTTC.

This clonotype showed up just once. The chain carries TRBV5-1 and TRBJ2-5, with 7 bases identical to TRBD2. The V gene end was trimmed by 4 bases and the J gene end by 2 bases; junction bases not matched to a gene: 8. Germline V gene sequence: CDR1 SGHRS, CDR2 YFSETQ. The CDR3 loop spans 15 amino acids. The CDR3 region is CASSRLGGGQETQYF. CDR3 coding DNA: TGCGCCAGCAGCAGGCTGGGGGGGGGTCAAGAGACCCAGTACTTC.

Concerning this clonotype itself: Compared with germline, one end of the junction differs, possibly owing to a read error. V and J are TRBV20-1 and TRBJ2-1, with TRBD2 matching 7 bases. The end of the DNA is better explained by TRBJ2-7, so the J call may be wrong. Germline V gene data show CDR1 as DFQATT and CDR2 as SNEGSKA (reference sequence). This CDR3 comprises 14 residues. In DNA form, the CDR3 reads TGCAGTGCTAGTCCGTCGGGAGGAACCTACGGGCAGTACTTC. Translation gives CSASPSGGTYGQYF.

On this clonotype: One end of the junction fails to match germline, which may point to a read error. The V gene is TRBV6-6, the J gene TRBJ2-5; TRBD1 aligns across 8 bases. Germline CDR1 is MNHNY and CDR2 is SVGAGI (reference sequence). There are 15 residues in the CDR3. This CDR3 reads CASSLGQAEQGTQYF. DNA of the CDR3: TGTGCCAGCAGTTTGGGACAGGCGGAACAAGGGACCCAGTACTTC.

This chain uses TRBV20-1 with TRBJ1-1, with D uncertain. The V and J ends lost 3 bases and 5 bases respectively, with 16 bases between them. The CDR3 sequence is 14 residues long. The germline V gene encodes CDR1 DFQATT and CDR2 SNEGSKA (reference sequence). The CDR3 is CSASPSGYETEAFF. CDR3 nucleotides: TGCAGTGCTAGCCCTTCGGGTTATGAAACTGAAGCTTTCTTT.

In nucleotides, the CDR3 is TGTGCCAGCAGTGACAGGACTAGCGGGGTTAATGAGCAGTTCTTC. It encodes CASSDRTSGVNEQFF. This sequence joins TRBV6-1 and TRBJ2-1; TRBD2 agrees at 12 bases. After removal of 3 bases from V and 7 bases from J, the junction contained 4 bases not matched to a gene. CDR1 MNHNS and CDR2 SASEGT come from the germline V gene. The CDR3 length is 15 residues.

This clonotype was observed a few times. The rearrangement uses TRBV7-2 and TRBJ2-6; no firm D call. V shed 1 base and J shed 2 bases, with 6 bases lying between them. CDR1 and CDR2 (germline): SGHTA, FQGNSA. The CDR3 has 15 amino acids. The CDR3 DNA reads TGTGCCAGCAGCTTAGTCGGTCCTGGGGCCAACGTCCTGACTTTC. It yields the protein CASSLVGPGANVLTF.

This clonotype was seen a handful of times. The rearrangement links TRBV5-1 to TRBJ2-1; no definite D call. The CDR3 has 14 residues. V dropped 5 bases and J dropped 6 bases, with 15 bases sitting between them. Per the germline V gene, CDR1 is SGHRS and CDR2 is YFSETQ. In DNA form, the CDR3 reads TGCGCCAGCAGTCCTCAAGGGATTCCCAATGAGCAGTTCTTC. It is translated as CASSPQGIPNEQFF.

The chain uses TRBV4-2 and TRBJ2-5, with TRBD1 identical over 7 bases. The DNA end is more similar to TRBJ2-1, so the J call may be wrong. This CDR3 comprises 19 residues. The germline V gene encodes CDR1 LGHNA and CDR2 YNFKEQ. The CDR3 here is CASSQDYRGQSPRRLEQFF. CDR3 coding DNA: TGTGCCAGCAGCCAAGATTACAGGGGACAAAGTCCAAGACGGCTGGAGCAGTTCTTC.

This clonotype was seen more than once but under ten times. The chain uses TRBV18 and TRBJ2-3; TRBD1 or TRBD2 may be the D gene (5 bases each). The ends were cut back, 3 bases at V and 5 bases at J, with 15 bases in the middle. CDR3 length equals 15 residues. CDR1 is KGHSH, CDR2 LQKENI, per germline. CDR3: CASSPGRDAEDTQYF. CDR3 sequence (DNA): TGTGCCAGCTCACCTGGCCGGGACGCGGAAGATACGCAGTATTTT. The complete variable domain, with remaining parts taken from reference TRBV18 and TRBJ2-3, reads NAGVMQNPRHLVRRRGQEARLRCSPMKGHSHVYWYRQLPEEGLKFMVYLQKENIIDESGMPKERFSAEFPKEGPSILRIQQVVRGDSAAYFCASSPGRDAEDTQYFGPGTRLTVL.

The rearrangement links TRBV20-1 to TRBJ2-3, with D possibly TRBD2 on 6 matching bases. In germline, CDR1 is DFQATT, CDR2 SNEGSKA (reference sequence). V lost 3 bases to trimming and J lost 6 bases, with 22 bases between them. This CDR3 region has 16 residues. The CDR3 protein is CSARLGLAEVRDTQYF. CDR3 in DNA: TGCAGTGCTAGGTTGGGACTGGCCGAGGTGAGGGATACGCAGTATTTT.

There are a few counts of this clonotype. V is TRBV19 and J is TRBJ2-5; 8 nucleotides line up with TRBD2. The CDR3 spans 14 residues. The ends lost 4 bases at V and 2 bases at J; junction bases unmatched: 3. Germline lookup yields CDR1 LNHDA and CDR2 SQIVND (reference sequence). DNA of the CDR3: TGTGCCAGTAGTACCGGCGGGGGGCAAGAGACCCAGTACTTC. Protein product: CASSTGGGQETQYF. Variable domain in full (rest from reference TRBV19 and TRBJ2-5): DGGITQSPKYLFRKEGQNVTLSCEQNLNHDAMYWYRQDPGQGLRLIYYSQIVNDFQKGDIAEGYSVSREKKESFPLTVTSAQKNPTAFYLCASSTGGGQETQYFGPGTRLLVL.

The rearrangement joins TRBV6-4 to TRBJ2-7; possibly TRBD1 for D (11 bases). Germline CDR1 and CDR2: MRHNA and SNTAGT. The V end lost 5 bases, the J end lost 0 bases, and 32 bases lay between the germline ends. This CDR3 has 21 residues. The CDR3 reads CASSKDRGLEREGPRSYEQYF. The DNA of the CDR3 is TGTGCCAGCAGTAAGGACAGGGGGCTCGAGCGGGAGGGCCCTCGCTCCTACGAGCAGTACTTC.

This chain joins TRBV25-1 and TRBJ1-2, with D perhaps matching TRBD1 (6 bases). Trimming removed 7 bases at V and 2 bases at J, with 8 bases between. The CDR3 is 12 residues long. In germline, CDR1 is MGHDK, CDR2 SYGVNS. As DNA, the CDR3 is TGTGCCAGCATTGGACAGAACTATGGCTACACCTTC. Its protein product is CASIGQNYGYTF.

The CDR3 region is CASSLVSGGAGYNEQFF. The CDR3, as DNA: TGTGCCAGCAGCTTAGTCAGCGGGGGGGCGGGCTACAATGAGCAGTTCTTC. V and J are TRBV7-2 and TRBJ2-1; 10 bases match TRBD2. V shed 1 base and J 3 bases; nucleotides not matched to a gene: 6. The CDR3 covers 17 residues. CDR1 SGHTA and CDR2 FQGNSA come from the germline V gene.

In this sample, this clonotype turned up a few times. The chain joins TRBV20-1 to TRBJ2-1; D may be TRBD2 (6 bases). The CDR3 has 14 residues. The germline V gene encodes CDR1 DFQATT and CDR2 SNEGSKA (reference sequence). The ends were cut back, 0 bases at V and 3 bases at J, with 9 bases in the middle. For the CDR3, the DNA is TGCAGTGCTAGAGATCGAGCGGGCTACAATGAGCAGTTCTTC. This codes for CSARDRAGYNEQFF.

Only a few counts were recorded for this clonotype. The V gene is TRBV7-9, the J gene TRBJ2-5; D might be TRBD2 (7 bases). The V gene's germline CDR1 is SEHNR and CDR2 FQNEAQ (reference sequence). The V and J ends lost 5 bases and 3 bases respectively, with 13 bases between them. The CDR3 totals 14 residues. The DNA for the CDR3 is TGTGCCAGCAGCGGGGGGGGCACCAAAGAGACCCAGTACTTC. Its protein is CASSGGGTKETQYF.

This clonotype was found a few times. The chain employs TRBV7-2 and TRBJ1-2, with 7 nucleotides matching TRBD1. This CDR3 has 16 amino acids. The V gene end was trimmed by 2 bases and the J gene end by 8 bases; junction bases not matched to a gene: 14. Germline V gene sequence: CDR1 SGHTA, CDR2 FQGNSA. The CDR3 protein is CASSLFTVTGLYGYTF. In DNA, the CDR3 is TGTGCCAGCAGCTTATTCACGGTGACAGGGTTATACGGCTACACCTTC.

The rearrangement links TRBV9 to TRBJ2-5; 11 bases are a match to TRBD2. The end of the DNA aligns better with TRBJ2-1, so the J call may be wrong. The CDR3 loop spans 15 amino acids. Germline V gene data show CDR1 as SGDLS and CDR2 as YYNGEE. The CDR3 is CASSRTSGGGNEQFF. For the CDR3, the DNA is TGTGCCAGCAGCCGAACTAGCGGGGGAGGAAATGAGCAGTTCTTC.

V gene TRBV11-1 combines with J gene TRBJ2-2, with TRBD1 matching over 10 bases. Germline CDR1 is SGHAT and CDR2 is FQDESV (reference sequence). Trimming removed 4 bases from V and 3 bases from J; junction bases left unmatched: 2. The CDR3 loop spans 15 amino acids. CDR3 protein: CASSSGTGDTGELFF. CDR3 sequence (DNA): TGTGCCAGCAGCTCCGGGACAGGGGACACCGGGGAGCTGTTTTTT.